The rows below give T cell receptor beta chains drawn from one sample of a study of immune characterization of retroperitoneal liposarcoma. TCRdb re-derived calls from the PCR reads in MiXCR, one entry per CDR3 protein. In the table there are about 10,000 distinct CDR3 sequences, around 30% of which are singletons. Sequenced input: tumor tissue. The receptors shown here come from a male donor with retroperitoneal liposarcoma. CDR3s include the opening cysteine and the closing phenylalanine or tryptophan. D genes are given only for firm matches. Clone size appears in some rows only: once, few, many, or a class for an expanded clone.

v_gene: TRBV7-2; abundance: few; d_gene: TRBD1; j_gene: TRBJ1-2; CDR3aa: CASSLEEGAAGYTF; CDR3nt: TGTGCCAGCAGCTTAGAGGAGGGGGCGGCGGGCTACACCTTC
v_gene: TRBV6-1; abundance: medium-sized; d_gene: .; j_gene: TRBJ2-7; CDR3aa: CASSDLQAEQYF; CDR3nt: TGTGCCAGCAGCGACCTCCAGGCTGAGCAGTACTTC
v_gene: TRBV7-6; abundance: many; d_gene: TRBD2; j_gene: TRBJ2-3; CDR3aa: CASSLARGGTDTQYF; CDR3nt: TGTGCCAGCAGCTTAGCCCGGGGGGGGACAGATACGCAGTATTTT
v_gene: TRBV6-1; abundance: few; d_gene: TRBD2; j_gene: TRBJ2-3; CDR3aa: CASRRTSADTQYF; CDR3nt: TGTGCCAGCAGGCGGACTAGCGCAGATACGCAGTATTTT
v_gene: TRBV6-6; abundance: few; d_gene: .; j_gene: TRBJ1-3; CDR3aa: CASRVESGNTIYF; CDR3nt: TGTGCCAGCAGGGTGGAATCTGGAAACACCATATATTTT
v_gene: TRBV27; abundance: .; d_gene: TRBD1; j_gene: TRBJ2-1; CDR3aa: CATGRSGTAYEQFF; CDR3nt: TGTGCCACTGGTCGATCCGGGACAGCCTACGAGCAGTTCTTC
v_gene: TRBV28; abundance: .; d_gene: TRBD2; j_gene: TRBJ2-3; CDR3aa: CASSSPGLAASTDTQYF; CDR3nt: TGTGCCAGCAGTTCCCCAGGACTAGCGGCAAGCACAGATACGCAGTATTTT
v_gene: TRBV7-8; abundance: .; d_gene: TRBD1; j_gene: TRBJ1-6; CDR3aa: CASSPGQVSSPLHF; CDR3nt: TGTGCCAGCAGCCCTGGACAGGTCAGCTCACCCCTCCACTTT
v_gene: TRBV10-1; abundance: .; d_gene: .; j_gene: TRBJ1-2; CDR3aa: CASSEHQNYGYTF; CDR3nt: TGCGCCAGCAGTGAGCACCAGAACTATGGCTACACCTTC
v_gene: TRBV12-5; abundance: .; d_gene: .; j_gene: TRBJ1-5; CDR3aa: CASGLRTDQPQHF; CDR3nt: TGTGCTAGTGGTTTGAGGACCGATCAGCCCCAGCATTTT
v_gene: TRBV6-1; abundance: .; d_gene: TRBD2; j_gene: TRBJ2-3; CDR3aa: CASSEERGSTDTQYF; CDR3nt: TGTGCCAGCAGTGAAGAGCGGGGGAGCACAGATACGCAGTATTTT
v_gene: TRBV6-1; abundance: few; d_gene: TRBD1; j_gene: TRBJ2-2; CDR3aa: CASRPGGSTGELFF; CDR3nt: TGTGCCAGCAGACCAGGGGGCAGCACCGGGGAGCTGTTTTTT
v_gene: TRBV6-1; abundance: .; d_gene: .; j_gene: TRBJ2-7; CDR3aa: CASSVISGNSYEQYF; CDR3nt: TGTGCCAGCAGCGTAATCTCAGGGAATAGCTACGAGCAGTACTTC
v_gene: TRBV6-1; abundance: .; d_gene: .; j_gene: TRBJ1-5; CDR3aa: CASSRTEDSRGNQPQHF; CDR3nt: TGTGCCAGCAGTAGAACAGAAGACAGCCGCGGCAATCAGCCCCAGCATTTT
v_gene: TRBV12-3/TRBV12-4; abundance: many; d_gene: TRBD2; j_gene: TRBJ2-1; CDR3aa: CASSPLLAGGAYEQFF; CDR3nt: TGTGCCAGCAGTCCGCTACTAGCGGGAGGGGCCTACGAGCAGTTCTTC
v_gene: TRBV28; abundance: many; d_gene: .; j_gene: TRBJ2-1; CDR3aa: CASTGAYEQFF; CDR3nt: TGTGCCAGCACAGGGGCCTACGAGCAGTTCTTC
v_gene: TRBV7-2; abundance: .; d_gene: .; j_gene: TRBJ2-3; CDR3aa: CASSLRPLSPDTQYF; CDR3nt: TGTGCCAGCAGCTTGCGACCTCTGTCCCCAGATACGCAGTATTTT
v_gene: TRBV7-8; abundance: .; d_gene: TRBD1; j_gene: TRBJ2-2; CDR3aa: CASRGDRGNTGELFF; CDR3nt: TGTGCCAGCAGAGGGGACAGGGGGAACACCGGGGAGCTGTTTTTT
v_gene: TRBV6-5; abundance: few; d_gene: TRBD2; j_gene: TRBJ2-5; CDR3aa: CATRAGGETQYF; CDR3nt: TGTGCCACACGAGCGGGAGGGGAGACCCAGTACTTC
v_gene: TRBV14; abundance: .; d_gene: .; j_gene: TRBJ2-6; CDR3aa: CASSQDRKDLSGANVLTF; CDR3nt: TGTGCCAGCAGCCAAGATCGAAAGGACCTCTCTGGGGCCAACGTCCTGACTTTC
v_gene: TRBV6-1; abundance: medium-sized; d_gene: .; j_gene: TRBJ2-5; CDR3aa: CASTSATGHPWGYF; CDR3nt: TGTGCCAGCACCTCTGCGACAGGCCACCCCTGGGGGTACTTC
v_gene: TRBV12-3/TRBV12-4; abundance: medium-sized; d_gene: TRBD1; j_gene: TRBJ2-7; CDR3aa: CASSLRDSSPEQYF; CDR3nt: TGTGCCAGCAGTTTAAGGGACAGTAGCCCCGAGCAGTACTTC
v_gene: TRBV24-1; abundance: few; d_gene: .; j_gene: TRBJ2-1; CDR3aa: CATSETGTQETQFF; CDR3nt: TGTGCCACCAGTGAGACCGGGACCCAAGAGACCCAGTTCTTC
v_gene: TRBV6-1; abundance: .; d_gene: .; j_gene: TRBJ2-2; CDR3aa: CASSRQPNTGELFF; CDR3nt: TGTGCCAGCAGTAGACAGCCGAACACCGGGGAGCTGTTTTTT